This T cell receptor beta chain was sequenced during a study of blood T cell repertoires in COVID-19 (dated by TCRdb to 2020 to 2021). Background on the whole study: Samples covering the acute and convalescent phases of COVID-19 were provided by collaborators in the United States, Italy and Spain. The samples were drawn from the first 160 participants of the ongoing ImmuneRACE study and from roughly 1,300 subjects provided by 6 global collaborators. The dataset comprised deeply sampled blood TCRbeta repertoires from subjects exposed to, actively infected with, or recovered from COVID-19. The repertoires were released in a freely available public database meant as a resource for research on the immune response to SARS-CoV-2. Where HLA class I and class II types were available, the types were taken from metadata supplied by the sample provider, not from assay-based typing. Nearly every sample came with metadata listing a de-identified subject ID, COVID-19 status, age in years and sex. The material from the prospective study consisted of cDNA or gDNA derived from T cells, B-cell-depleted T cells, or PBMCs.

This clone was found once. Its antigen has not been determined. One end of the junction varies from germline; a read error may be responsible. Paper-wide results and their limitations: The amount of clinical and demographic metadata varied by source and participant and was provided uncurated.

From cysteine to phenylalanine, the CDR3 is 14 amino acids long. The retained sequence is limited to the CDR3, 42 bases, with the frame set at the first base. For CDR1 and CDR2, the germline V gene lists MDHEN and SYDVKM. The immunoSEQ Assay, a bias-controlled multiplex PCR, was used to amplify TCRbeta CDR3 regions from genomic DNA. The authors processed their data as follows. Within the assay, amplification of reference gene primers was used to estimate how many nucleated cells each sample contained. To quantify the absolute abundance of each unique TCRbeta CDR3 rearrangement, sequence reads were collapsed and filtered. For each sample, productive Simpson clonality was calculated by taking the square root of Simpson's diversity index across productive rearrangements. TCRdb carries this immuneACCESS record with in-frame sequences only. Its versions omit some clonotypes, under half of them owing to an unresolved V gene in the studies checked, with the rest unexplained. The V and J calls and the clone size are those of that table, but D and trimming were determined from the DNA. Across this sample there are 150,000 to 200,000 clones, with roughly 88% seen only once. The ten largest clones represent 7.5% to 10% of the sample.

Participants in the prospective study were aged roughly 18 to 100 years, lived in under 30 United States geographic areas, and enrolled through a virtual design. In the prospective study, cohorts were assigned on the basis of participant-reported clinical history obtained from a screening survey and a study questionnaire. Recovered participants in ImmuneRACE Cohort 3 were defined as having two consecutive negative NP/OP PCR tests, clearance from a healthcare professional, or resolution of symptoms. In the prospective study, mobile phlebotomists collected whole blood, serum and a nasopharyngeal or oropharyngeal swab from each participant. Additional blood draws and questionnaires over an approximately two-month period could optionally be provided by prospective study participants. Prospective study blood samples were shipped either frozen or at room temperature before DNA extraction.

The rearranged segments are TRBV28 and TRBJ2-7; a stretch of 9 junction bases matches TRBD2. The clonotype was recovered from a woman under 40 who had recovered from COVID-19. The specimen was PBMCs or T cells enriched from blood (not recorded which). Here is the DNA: TGTGCCAGCAGAGCGACTAGCGGATCCTACGGGCAGTACTTC. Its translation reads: CASRATSGSYGQYF.